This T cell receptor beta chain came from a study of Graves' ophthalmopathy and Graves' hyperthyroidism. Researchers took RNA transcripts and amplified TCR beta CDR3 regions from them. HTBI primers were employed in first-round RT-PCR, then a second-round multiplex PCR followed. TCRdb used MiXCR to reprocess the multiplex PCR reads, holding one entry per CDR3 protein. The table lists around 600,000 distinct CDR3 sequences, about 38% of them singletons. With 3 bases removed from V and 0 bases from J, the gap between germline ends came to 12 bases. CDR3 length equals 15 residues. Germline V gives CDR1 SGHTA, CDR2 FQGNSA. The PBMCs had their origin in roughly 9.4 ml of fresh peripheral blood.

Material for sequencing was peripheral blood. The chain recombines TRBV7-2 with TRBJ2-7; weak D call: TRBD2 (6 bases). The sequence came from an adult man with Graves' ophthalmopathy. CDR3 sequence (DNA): TGTGCCAGCAGCTTCGAGACTAGAAGCTCCTACGAGCAGTACTTC. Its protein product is CASSFETRSSYEQYF.